The sequence of this T cell receptor (beta chain) was determined in a study of control samples from healthy donors and cancer patients. Germline assignment: CDR1 SGHAT and CDR2 FQNNGV. This CDR3 is built from 14 residues. Trimming pared 10 bases from V and 5 bases from J, leaving 20 bases between. A single count supports this clone. The data were produced by immunoSEQ multiplex PCR, yet TCRdb's version contains in-frame clones alone and is incomplete. The sample holds approximately 17,000 clones, around 90% seen once. Sequencing was carried out using PBMCs. The V gene is TRBV11-2, the J gene TRBJ2-5; the D gene is possibly TRBD1 (5 bases). This clonotype was sampled from a man in his 60s with head and neck cancer. The CDR3 bases are TGTGCCACGGATCAGGGCAGCCCGGGCGAGACCCAGTACTTC. It translates to CATDQGSPGETQYF.